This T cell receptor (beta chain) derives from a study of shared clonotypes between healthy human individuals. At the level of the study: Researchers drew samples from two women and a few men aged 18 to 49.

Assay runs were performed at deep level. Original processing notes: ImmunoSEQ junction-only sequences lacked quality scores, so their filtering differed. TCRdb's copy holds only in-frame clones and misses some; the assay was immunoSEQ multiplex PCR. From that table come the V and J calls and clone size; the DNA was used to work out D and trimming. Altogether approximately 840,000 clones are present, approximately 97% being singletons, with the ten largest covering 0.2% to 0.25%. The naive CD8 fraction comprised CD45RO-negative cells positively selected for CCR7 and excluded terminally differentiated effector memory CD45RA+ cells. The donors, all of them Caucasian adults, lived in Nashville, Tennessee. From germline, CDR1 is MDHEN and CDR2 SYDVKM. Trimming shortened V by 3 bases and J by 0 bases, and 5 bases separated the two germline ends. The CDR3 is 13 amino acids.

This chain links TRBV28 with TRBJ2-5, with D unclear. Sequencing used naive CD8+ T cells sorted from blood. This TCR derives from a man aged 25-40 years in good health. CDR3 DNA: TGTGCCAGCAGTTTGGGTTACCAAGAGACCCAGTACTTC. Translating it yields CASSLGYQETQYF.